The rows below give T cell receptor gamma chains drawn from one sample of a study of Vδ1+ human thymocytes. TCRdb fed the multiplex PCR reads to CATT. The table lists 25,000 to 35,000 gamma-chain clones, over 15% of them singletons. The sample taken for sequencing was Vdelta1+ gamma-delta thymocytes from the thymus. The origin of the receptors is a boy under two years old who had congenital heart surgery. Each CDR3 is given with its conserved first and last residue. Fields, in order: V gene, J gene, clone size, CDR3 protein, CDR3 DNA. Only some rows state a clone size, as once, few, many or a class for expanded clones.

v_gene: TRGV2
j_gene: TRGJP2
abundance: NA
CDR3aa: CATWDGADKGSDWIKTF
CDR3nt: TGTGCCACCTGGGACGGGGCGGATAAGGGTAGTGATTGGATCAAGACGTTT

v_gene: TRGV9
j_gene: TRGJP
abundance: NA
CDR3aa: CALWEDPLGKKIKVF
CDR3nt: TGTGCCTTGTGGGAGGACCCGTTGGGCAAAAAAATCAAGGTATTT

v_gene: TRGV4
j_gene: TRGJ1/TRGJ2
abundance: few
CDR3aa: CATWDERLNYKKLF
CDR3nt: TGTGCCACCTGGGATGAGCGGTTAAATTATAAGAAACTCTTT

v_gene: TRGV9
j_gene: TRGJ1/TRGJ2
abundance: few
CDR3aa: CALWEVKAFQKLF
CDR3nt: TGTGCCTTGTGGGAGGTGAAGGCGTTTCAGAAACTCTTT

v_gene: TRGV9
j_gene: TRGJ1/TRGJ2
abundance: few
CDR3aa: CALWEVPFGYKKLF
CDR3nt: TGTGCCTTGTGGGAGGTACCTTTTGGCTATAAGAAACTCTTT

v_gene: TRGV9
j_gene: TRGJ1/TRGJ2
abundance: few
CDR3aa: CALWEAQVGKLF
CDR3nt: TGTGCCTTGTGGGAGGCCCAAGTGGGGAAACTCTTT

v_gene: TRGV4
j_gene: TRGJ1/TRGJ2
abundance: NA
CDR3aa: CATWDSPHYYKKLF
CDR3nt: TGTGCCACCTGGGATAGCCCTCATTATTATAAGAAACTCTTT

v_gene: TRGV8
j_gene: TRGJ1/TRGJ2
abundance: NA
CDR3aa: CATWDPTEYYKKLF
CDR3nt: TGTGCCACCTGGGACCCGACCGAATATTATAAGAAACTCTTT

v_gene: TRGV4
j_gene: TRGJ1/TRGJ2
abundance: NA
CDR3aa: CATWDGPKYYKKLF
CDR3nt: TGTGCCACCTGGGATGGGCCTAAGTATTATAAGAAACTCTTT

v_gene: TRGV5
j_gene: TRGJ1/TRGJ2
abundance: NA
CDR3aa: CATWTYKKLF
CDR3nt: TGTGCCACCTGGACCTATAAGAAACTCTTT

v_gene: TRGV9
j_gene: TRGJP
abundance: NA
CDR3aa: CALWEVCQELGKKIKVF
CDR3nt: TGTGCCTTGTGGGAGGTGTGTCAAGAGTTGGGCAAAAAAATCAAGGTATTT

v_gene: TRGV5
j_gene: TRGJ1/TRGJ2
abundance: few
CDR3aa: CATWDRPRSYKKLF
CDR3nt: TGTGCCACCTGGGACAGGCCGCGGAGCTATAAGAAACTCTTT

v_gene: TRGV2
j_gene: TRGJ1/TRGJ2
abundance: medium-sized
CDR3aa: CATWDGPKKLF
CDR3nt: TGTGCCACCTGGGACGGGCCTAAGAAACTCTTT

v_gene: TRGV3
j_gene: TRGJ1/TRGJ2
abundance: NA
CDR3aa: CATWDPSGPKLF
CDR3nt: TGTGCCACCTGGGACCCTTCAGGCCCGAAACTCTTT

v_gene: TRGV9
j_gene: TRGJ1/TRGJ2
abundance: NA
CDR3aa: CALWEANSYYYKKLF
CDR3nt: TGTGCCTTGTGGGAGGCGAACTCATATTATTATAAGAAACTCTTT

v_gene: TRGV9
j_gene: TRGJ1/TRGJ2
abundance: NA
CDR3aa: CALWEVRPGDILF
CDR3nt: TGTGCCTTGTGGGAGGTGCGTCCTGGTGACATTCTCTTT

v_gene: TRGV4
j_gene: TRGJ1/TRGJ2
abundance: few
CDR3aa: CATWDGCGKLF
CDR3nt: TGTGCCACCTGGGATGGTTGTGGGAAACTCTTT

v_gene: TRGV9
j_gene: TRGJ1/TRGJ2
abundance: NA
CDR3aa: CALSPVGLF
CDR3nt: TGTGCCTTGTCTCCGGTAGGTCTCTTT

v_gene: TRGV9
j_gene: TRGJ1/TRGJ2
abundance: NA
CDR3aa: CALWEVSGKLF
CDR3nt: TGTGCCTTGTGGGAGGTCAGCGGGAAACTCTTT

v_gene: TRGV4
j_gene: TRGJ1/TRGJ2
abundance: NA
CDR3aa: CATWDGLGYYKKLF
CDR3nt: TGTGCCACCTGGGATGGGTTGGGGTATTATAAGAAGCTCTTT

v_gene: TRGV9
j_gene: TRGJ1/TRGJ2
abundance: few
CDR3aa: CALWEVRGYYKKLF
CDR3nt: TGTGCCTTGTGGGAGGTGCGGGGTTATTATAAGAAACTCTTT

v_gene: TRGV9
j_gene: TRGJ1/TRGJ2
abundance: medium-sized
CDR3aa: CALWEGKKLF
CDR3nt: TGTGCCTTGTGGGAGGGAAAGAAACTCTTT

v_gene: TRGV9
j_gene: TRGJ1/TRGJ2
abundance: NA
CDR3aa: CALWEKVGKLF
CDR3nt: TGTGCCTTGTGGGAGAAGGTGGGGAAACTCTTT

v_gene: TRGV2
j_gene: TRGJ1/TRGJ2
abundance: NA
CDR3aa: CATWDVNYYKKLF
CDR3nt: TGTGCCACCTGGGACGTTAATTATTATAAGAAACTCTTT

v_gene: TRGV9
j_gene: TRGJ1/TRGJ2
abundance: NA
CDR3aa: CALWEAKDSNYYKKLF
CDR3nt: TGTGCCTTGTGGGAGGCGAAAGATTCGAATTATTATAAGAAACTCTTT

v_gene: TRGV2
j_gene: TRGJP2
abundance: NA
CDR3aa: CATWDGVSPWIKTF
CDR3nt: TGCGCCACCTGGGACGGCGTATCCCCCTGGATCAAGACGTTT

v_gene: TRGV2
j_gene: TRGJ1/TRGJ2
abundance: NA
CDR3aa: CATWGCCYKKLF
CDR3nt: TGTGCCACCTGGGGTTGTTGTTATAAGAAACTCTTT

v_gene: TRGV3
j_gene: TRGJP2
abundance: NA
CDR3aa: CATWDRRRWGKWIKTF
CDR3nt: TGTGCCACCTGGGACAGGCGAAGATGGGGAAAATGGATCAAGACGTTT

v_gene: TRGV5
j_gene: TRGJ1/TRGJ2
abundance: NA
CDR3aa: CATWDPDGVYYKKLF
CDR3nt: TGTGCCACCTGGGACCCCGACGGGGTTTATTATAAGAAACTCTTT

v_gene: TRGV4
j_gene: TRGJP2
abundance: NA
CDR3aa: CATWDGAWIKTF
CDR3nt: TGTGCCACCTGGGATGGTGCTTGGATCAAGACGTTT

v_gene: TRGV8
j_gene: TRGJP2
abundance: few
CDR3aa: CATWDGGDWIKTF
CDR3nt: TGTGCCACCTGGGATGGCGGGGATTGGATCAAGACGTTT

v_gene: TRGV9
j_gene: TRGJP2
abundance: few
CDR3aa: CALWEGRGSDWIKTF
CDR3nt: TGTGCCTTGTGGGAGGGGAGGGGTAGTGATTGGATCAAGACGTTT

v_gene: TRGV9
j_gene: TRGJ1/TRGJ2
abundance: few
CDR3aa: CALWEARLFAHYYKKLF
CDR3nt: TGTGCCTTGTGGGAGGCTAGATTATTTGCCCATTATTATAAGAAACTCTTT

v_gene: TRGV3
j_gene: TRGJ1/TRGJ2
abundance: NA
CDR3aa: CATWDTLLARIWGKLF
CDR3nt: TGTGCCACCTGGGACACCCTATTAGCCCGAATTTGGGGGAAACTCTTT

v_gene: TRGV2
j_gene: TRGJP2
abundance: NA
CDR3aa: CATWDGPRSDWIKTF
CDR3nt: TGTGCCACCTGGGACGGGCCAAGGAGTGATTGGATCAAGACGTTT

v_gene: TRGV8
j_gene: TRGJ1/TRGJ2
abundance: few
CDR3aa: CATWDSQYKKLF
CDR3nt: TGTGCCACCTGGGATAGTCAATATAAGAAACTCTTT

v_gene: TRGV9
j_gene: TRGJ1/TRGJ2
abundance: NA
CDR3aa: CALWEVPGTKLF
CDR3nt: TGTGCCTTGTGGGAGGTGCCTGGGACGAAACTCTTT

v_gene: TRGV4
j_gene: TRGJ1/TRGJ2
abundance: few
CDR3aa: CATWDGPRRKLF
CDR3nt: TGTGCCACCTGGGATGGGCCTCGGAGGAAACTCTTT

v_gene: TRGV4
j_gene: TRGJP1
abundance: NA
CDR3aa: CATWKSNTTGWFKIF
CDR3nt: TGTGCCACCTGGAAGTCTAATACCACTGGTTGGTTCAAGATATTT

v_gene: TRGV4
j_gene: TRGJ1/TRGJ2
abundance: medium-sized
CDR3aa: CATWDGYYKKLF
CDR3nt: TGTGCCACCTGGGATGGCTATTATAAGAAACTCTTT

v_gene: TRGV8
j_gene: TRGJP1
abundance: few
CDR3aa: CATWEDTTGWFKIF
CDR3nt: TGTGCCACCTGGGAGGATACCACTGGTTGGTTCAAGATATTT

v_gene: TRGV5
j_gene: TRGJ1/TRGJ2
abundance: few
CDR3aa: CATWDRRVGNYKKLF
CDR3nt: TGTGCCACCTGGGACAGGCGAGTGGGGAATTATAAGAAACTCTTT

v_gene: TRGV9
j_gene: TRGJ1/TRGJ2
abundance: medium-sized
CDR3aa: CALWEAPYYKKLF
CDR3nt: TGTGCCTTGTGGGAGGCACCTTATTATAAGAAACTCTTT

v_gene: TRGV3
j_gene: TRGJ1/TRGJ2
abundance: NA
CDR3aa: CATWDRRGYYKKLF
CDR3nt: TGTGCCACCTGGGACAGGCGCGGATATTATAAGAAACTCTTT

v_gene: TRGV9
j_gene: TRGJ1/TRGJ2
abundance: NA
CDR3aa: CALWDPGKKLF
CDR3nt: TGTGCCTTGTGGGACCCCGGGAAGAAACTCTTT

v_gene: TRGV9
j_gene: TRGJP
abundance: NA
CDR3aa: CALWEVRGQELGKKIKVF
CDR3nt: TGTGCCTTGTGGGAGGTGCGGGGACAAGAGTTGGGCAAAAAAATCAAGGTATTT

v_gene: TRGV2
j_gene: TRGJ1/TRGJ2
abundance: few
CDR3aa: CATWDGRGPDYYKKLF
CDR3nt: TGTGCCACCTGGGACGGGCGGGGCCCGGATTATTATAAGAAACTCTTT

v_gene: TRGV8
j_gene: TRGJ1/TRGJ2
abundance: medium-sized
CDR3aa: CATWANYYKKLF
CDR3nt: TGTGCCACCTGGGCGAATTATTATAAGAAACTCTTT

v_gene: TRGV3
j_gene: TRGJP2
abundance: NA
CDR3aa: CATWLSSDWIKTF
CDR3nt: TGTGCCACCTGGCTTAGTAGTGATTGGATCAAGACGTTT